This paragraph covers one T cell receptor (beta chain) sequence. Only one count was recorded for this clone. Its recognized antigen is unknown. The sample holds no much larger clone one base away, and base qualities are not on file. This sample was included in a study of shared clonotypes between healthy human individuals (dated by TCRdb to the early 2020s). Describing the broader study: A few men and two women, aged 18 to 49 years, made up the cohort. Per donor, three plates each were used for CD4 naive and CD4 memory, two for CD8 naive, and one for CD8 memory. The study deeply sequenced blood TCR repertoires of about 5 healthy adults to estimate repertoire size and the extent of clonotype sharing between individuals. Different laboratories and diverse techniques were used to prepare libraries and sequence TCR repertoires, to increase sequencing depth and limit assay-specific biases. Each donor's leukapheresis produced roughly between about 0.8 and 10 billion PBMCs. Summary of the overall study and its limitations: Incomplete sequencing was indicated by rarefaction of sorted-subset datasets, despite the large sequencing depth. Sampling was restricted to blood, and TCR repertoires in tissues likely differ from the TCR repertoires found in blood. Estimated clonotype richness was generally larger for naive than for memory subsets. Because the study included a small number of donors, the genetic and exposure-history diversity represented was limited. Across several donors, about 5.2% of naive CD4, roughly 3.5% of naive CD8, around 2.5% of memory CD4, and approximately 0.42% of memory CD8 clonotypes were shared. Pairwise subsampling indicated that sequencing depth was expected to affect the degree of clonotype sharing among donors. Compared with non-shared clonotypes, the clonotypes found in all four sorted-subset donors had higher generation probabilities.

Donors were healthy HIV-negative adults with no recently reported acute infections or vaccinations. Only Caucasian adults living in Nashville, Tennessee, USA were represented among the donors. CD4+ T cells were enriched by magnetic negative selection, after which naive cells were positively selected on CD45RA and the negative fraction was taken as the memory subset. After blood collection by leukapheresis, PBMCs were isolated using Ficoll-Histopaque density gradient centrifugation and then cryopreserved in the vapor phase of liquid nitrogen. Analytical flow cytometry was used to check the purity and quantity of every magnetically sorted T cell population. Genomic DNA was isolated from each sorted fraction and quantified by UV absorbance on a Nanodrop 2000c. The CDR3 contains 12 residues, cysteine and phenylalanine counted. Left in the record is the CDR3 DNA by itself, 36 bases read in frame from the first base. CDR1 and CDR2 are drawn from the germline V gene: SGDLS, YYNGEE. V is reduced by 0 bases and J by 13 bases, leaving a spacing of 13 bases between them.

Using the deep immunoSEQ assay, TCR CDR3 regions were amplified from genomic DNA by multiplex PCR. Extracted genomic DNA from each cell subset was distributed evenly across all wells of several immunoSEQ 96-well plates, and each plate was treated as a replicate. Each replicate PCR for sorted subsets received around 200 ng genomic DNA, equal to 30,000 or so T cell genomes. Purified libraries were measured with a Qubit 3.0 fluorometer, size-checked on a Bioanalyzer 2100, and measured again with the KAPA Library Quantification kit. Every immunoSEQ 96-well plate was sequenced on a dedicated single-read 150-cycle Illumina NextSeq 550 flow cell. From the authors' description of their analysis: Because the immunoSEQ output held only junctional sequences and lacked quality scores, the filtering could not match the filtering applied to full-length reads. Sequences were annotated with PyIR, a Python wrapper for IgBLAST v1.9, using IMGT germline references to assign V/J genes and CDR3. Any read was removed if the V/J assignment was weak (E-value above 1e-6), the CDR3 was missing, or the read contained stop codons, out-of-frame junctions, or ambiguous translated residues. V3J clonotypes were defined as sequences sharing the same inferred V gene, J gene, and CDR3 amino acid sequence. Percentage overlap between repertoires was computed as shared unique clonotypes divided by the size of the smaller repertoire. Three approaches were used to assess repertoire richness: RTK rarefaction, the Chao1 estimator, and Recon v2.1 estimates of unobserved clonotypes. Generation probabilities were computed with OLGA for all TCRbeta clonotypes obtained by the gDNA method from several donors. TCRdb retrieved this table from immuneACCESS and kept in-frame rearrangements only. Not all clones are present; in checked studies, unresolved V genes account for under half, and no reason is known for the remainder. That table is the source of V, J and clone size, and D and trimming were worked out from the DNA. For this sample there are 1,400,000 or so clones; just under 99% appear just once. The ten largest account for roughly 0.35% of the sample.

This sequence uses TRBV9 and TRBJ1-2, with the D gene not confidently named. Sequencing input: naive CD4+ T cells sorted from blood. Sample cell subset or site, as interpreted from the label and publication: CD45RA+ positively selected. The TCR comes from a man aged 25-40 years in good health. At the DNA level, the sequence is TGTGCCAGCAGCGTAGATTTAGTACACCGCACCTTC. Its product reads: CASSVDLVHRTF.